This passage covers 2 T cell receptor beta chains from one sample sequenced in a study of blood T cell repertoires in COVID-19 (dated by TCRdb to the early 2020s). Receptor amplification or capture employed the immunoSEQ multiplex PCR assay. This immuneACCESS table, as held by TCRdb, lists in-frame sequences with V and J called but not all clones. Of the missing ones, under half trace to an unresolved V gene in checked studies; the others have no known cause. For this sample the table gives 35,000 to 50,000 clones, of which 88% were detected only once. Less than 1.5% of the sample is in the top ten clones. Sequencing was carried out using peripheral blood. Receptor source: a middle-aged woman with acute or convalescent COVID-19.

The chain uses TRBV14 and TRBJ2-5; 11 bases are a match to TRBD2. Trimming at V came to 1 base and at J to 5 bases, leaving 6 bases not matched to a gene. Germline assignment: CDR1 SGHDN and CDR2 FVKESK. The CDR3 runs 16 residues. The CDR3 DNA sequence: TGTGCCAGCAGCCAAGGAAGGACTAGCGGGCGGGAGACCCAGTACTTC. It is translated as CASSQGRTSGRETQYF.

This chain links TRBV10-3 with TRBJ2-2; 11 positions agree with TRBD2. The CDR3 contains 14 residues. The ends lost 10 bases at V and 4 bases at J; junction bases unmatched: 5. Germline V CDR1 and CDR2: ENHRY, SYGVKD. The CDR3 DNA reads as TGTGCCACCCCTAGCGGGGGGCCCACCGGGGAGCTGTTTTTT. Its translation: CATPSGGPTGELFF.